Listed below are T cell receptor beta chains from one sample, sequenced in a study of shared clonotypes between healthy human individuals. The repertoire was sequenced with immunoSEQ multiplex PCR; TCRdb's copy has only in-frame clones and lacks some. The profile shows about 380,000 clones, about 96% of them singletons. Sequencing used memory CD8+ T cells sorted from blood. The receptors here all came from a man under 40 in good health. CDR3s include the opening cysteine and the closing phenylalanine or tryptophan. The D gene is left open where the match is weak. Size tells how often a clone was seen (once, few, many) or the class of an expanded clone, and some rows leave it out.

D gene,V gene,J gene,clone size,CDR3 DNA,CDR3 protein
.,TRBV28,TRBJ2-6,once,TGTGCCAGCAGTTTGGGGGTAAAAGGGGCCAACGTCCTGACTTTC,CASSLGVKGANVLTF
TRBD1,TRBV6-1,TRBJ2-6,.,TGTGCCAGCAGTGGGACAGGGGGCCCTGCTGGGGCCAACGTCCTGACTTTC,CASSGTGGPAGANVLTF
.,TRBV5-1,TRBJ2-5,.,TGCGCCAGCAGCTTTTCCAGTTCTCAAGAGACCCAGTACTTC,CASSFSSSQETQYF
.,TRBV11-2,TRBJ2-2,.,TGTGCCAGCAGCTTATGGGCAGCGGCCCTAACCGGGGAGCTGTTTTTT,CASSLWAAALTGELFF
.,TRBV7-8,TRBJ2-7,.,TGTGCCAGCAGCTTAGGAGTAGGGGGGGCCTACGAGCAGTACTTC,CASSLGVGGAYEQYF
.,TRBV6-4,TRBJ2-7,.,TGTGCCAGCAGACAAAGGAGCTACGAGCAGTACTTC,CASRQRSYEQYF
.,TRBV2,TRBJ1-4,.,TGTGCCAGCAAGGATACCCCTGAAAAACTGTTTTTT,CASKDTPEKLFF
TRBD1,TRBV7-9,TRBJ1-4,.,TGTGCCAGCAGCTACAATACAGGGGCCGCGGGTAAACTGTTTTTT,CASSYNTGAAGKLFF
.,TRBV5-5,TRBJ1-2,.,TGTGCCAGCAGCTTGATAGGATTCTATGGCTACACCTTC,CASSLIGFYGYTF
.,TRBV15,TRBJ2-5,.,TGTGCCACCAGCAGAGATCCAGGGGATCGGGAGACCCAGTACTTC,CATSRDPGDRETQYF
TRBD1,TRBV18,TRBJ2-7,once,TGTGCCAGCTCAACCGGGACAGGGGGCTACGAGCAGTACTTC,CASSTGTGGYEQYF